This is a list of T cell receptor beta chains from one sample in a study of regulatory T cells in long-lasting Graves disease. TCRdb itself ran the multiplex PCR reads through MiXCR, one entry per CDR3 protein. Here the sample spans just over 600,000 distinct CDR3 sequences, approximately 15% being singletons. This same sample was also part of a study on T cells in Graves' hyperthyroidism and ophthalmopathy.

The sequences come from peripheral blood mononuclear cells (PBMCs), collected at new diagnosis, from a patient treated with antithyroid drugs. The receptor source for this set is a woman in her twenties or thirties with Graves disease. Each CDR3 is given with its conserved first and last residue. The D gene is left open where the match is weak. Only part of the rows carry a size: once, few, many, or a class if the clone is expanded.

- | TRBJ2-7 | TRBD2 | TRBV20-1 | CSAMGLAGAYEQYF | TGCAGTGCTATGGGACTAGCGGGAGCCTACGAGCAGTACTTC
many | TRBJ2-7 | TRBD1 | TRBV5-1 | CASSLTGGEQYF | TGTGCCAGCAGCCTGACAGGGGGAGAGCAGTACTTC
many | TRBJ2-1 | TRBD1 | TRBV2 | CASSDMTGTGREWVYNEQFF | TGTGCCAGCAGTGACATGACCGGGACAGGCAGAGAGTGGGTCTACAATGAGCAGTTCTTC
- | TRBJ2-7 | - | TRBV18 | CASSPLLVRGTYEQYF | TGTGCCAGCTCACCCCTCCTTGTTCGGGGCACCTACGAGCAGTACTTC
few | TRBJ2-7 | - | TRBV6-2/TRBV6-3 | CASTPLGLRSYEQYF | TGTGCCAGCACCCCTCTGGGACTCCGCTCCTACGAGCAGTACTTC
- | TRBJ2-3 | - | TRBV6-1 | CASSPWTETSTDTQYF | TGTGCCAGCAGTCCTTGGACGGAAACTAGCACAGATACGCAGTATTTT
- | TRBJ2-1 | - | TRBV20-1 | CSASSPPRFDNEQFF | TGCAGTGCTAGCTCCCCTCCCCGTTTCGACAATGAGCAGTTCTTC
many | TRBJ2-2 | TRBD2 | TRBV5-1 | CASSAGLAGVPGELFF | TGCGCCAGCAGCGCCGGACTAGCGGGAGTTCCCGGGGAGCTGTTTTTT
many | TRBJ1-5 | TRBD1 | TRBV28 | CASRSSGTGDQPQHF | TGTGCCAGCAGATCTTCCGGGACAGGGGACCAGCCCCAGCATTTT
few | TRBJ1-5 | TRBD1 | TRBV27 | CARRTGQGWTYSNRPQHF | TGTGCCAGACGAACCGGACAGGGATGGACCTATAGCAATCGGCCCCAGCATTTT
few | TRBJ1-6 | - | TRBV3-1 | CASSPRHGLVGSPLHF | TGTGCCAGCAGCCCCAGGCACGGTCTAGTAGGCTCACCCCTCCACTTT
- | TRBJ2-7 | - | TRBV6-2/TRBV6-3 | CASSERDGPYEQYF | TGTGCCAGCAGTGAACGGGACGGACCCTACGAGCAGTACTTC
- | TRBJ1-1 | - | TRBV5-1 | CASSLMTLNTEAFF | TGCGCCAGCAGCTTGATGACCTTGAACACTGAAGCTTTCTTT
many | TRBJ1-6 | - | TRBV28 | CASSLLPGRPLHF | TGTGCCAGCAGTTTATTGCCGGGGCGACCCCTCCACTTT
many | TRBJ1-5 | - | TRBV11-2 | CASSLIDQPQHF | TGTGCCAGCAGCTTAATCGACCAGCCCCAGCATTTT
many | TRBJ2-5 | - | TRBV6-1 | CASSESRYSRGETQYF | TGTGCCAGCAGTGAAAGTCGGTACTCCCGAGGGGAGACCCAGTACTTC
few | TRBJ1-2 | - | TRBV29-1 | CSVEATGPGYTF | TGCAGCGTTGAAGCCACAGGGCCTGGCTACACCTTC
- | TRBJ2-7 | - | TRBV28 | CASSSPGGAAGPYEQYF | TGTGCCAGCAGTTCCCCTGGAGGAGCAGCCGGTCCCTACGAGCAGTACTTC
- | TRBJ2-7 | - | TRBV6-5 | CASSYSGRSSYEQYF | TGTGCCAGCAGTTACTCGGGACGAAGCTCCTACGAGCAGTACTTC
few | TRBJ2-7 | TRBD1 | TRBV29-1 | CSVSRGQSYEQYF | TGCAGCGTTTCAAGGGGGCAAAGCTACGAGCAGTACTTC
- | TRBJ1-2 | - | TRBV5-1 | CASSPGEFYGYTF | TGCGCCAGCAGTCCCGGGGAGTTCTATGGCTACACCTTC
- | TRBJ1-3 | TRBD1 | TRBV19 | CASSTQGTGGNTIYF | TGTGCCAGTAGTACACAGGGGACGGGTGGAAACACCATATATTTT
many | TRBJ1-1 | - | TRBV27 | CASSLFPGGENTEAFF | TGTGCCAGCAGTTTATTTCCCGGGGGCGAAAACACTGAAGCTTTCTTT
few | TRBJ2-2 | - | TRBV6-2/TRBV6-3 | CASSYSSIGSNTGELFF | TGTGCCAGCAGTTACTCGAGTATTGGCTCGAACACCGGGGAGCTGTTTTTT
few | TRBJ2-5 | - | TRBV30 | CAWSGVRPQYF | TGTGCCTGGAGTGGAGTTAGGCCCCAGTACTTC
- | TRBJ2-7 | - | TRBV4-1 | CASSHEGLVGLEQYF | TGCGCCAGCAGCCATGAAGGCCTGGTCGGGCTCGAGCAGTACTTC
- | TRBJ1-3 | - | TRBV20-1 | CSARDNGNTIYF | TGCAGTGCTAGAGATAATGGAAACACCATATATTTT
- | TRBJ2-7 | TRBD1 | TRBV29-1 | CSVVGTGLYEQYF | TGCAGCGTTGTAGGGACAGGGCTCTACGAGCAGTACTTC
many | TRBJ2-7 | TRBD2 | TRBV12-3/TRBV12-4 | CASSPALAGAGEQYF | TGTGCCAGCAGCCCTGCGTTAGCGGGAGCTGGAGAGCAGTACTTC
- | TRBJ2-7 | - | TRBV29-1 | CSVTSSYEQYF | TGCAGCGTTACAAGCTCCTACGAGCAGTACTTC
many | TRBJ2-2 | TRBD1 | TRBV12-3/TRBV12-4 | CASSLTDRDVGELFF | TGTGCCAGCAGTTTGACTGACAGGGATGTCGGGGAGCTGTTTTTT
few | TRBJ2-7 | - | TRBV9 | CASSSSGTASSYEQYF | TGTGCCAGCAGCTCCTCCGGGACCGCGAGCTCCTACGAGCAGTACTTC
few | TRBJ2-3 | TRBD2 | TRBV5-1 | CASSSPTTSGDTDTQYF | TGCGCCAGCAGCTCGCCTACGACTAGCGGAGACACAGATACGCAGTATTTT
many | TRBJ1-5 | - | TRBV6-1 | CASSEYWDTNSNQPQHF | TGTGCCAGCAGTGAATATTGGGACACAAATAGCAATCAGCCCCAGCATTTT
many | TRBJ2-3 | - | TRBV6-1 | CASSGRRLDSGQYF | TGTGCCAGCAGTGGACGGCGGCTAGATTCCGGGCAGTATTTT
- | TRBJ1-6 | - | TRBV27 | CASSFSLYNSPLHF | TGTGCCAGCAGTTTCTCCCTTTATAATTCACCCCTCCACTTT
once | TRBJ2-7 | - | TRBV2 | CAALPGAGEQYF | TGTGCCGCCCTCCCGGGGGCGGGGGAGCAGTACTTC